This T cell receptor (beta chain) was identified during a study of Ad26.COV2.S vaccination and SARS-CoV-2 variants. Comment on this clone: Its specificity is not known.

CDR1 SGHRS and CDR2 YFSETQ come from the germline V gene. This CDR3 spans 14 amino acids. V dropped 2 bases and J dropped 1 base, with 9 bases sitting between them. Libraries were prepared by immunoSEQ multiplex PCR; TCRdb keeps only in-frame clonotypes and omits some of them. The table includes 250,000 or so clones, approximately 90% detected once. This sample's treatment: 15 to 20 received Ad26.COV2.S at low or high dose, single or two shots; 5 received placebo; per-sample allocation not given. Day 63 after the first vaccine or placebo injection was the time point for sampling. The administered vaccine (an Ad26 vector) expressed Wuhan-strain SARS-CoV-2 spike. Study findings and constraints: Vaccinees and placebo recipients showed similar non-spike TCR breadth. After vaccination, substantial breadth of spike-specific CD8+ and CD4+ responses was reported.

The clonotype originates from a person aged 18-65 years who received the Ad26.COV2.S COVID-19 vaccine or a placebo. The rearrangement joins TRBV5-1 to TRBJ1-2; D is unclear. Sequencing was performed on peripheral blood, taken in a trial of Ad26.COV2.S vaccine versus placebo. The CDR3 region has the DNA TGCGCCAGCAGCTTATCCGGGAGTAACTATGGCTACACCTTC. Translated, it gives CASSLSGSNYGYTF.